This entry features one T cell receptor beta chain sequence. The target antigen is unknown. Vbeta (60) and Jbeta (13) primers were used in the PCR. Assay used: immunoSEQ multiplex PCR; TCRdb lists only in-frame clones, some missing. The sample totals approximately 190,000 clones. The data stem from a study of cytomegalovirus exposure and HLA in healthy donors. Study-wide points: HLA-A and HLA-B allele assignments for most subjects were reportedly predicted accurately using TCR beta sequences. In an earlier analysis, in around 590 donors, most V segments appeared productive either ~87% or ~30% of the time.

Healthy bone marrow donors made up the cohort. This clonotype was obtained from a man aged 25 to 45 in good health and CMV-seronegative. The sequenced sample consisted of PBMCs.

CDR3 bases: TGTGCCAGCAGTACTGAAGAGCAGTACTTC. Protein sequence: CASSTEEQYF. The V call is TRBV6-6, the J call TRBJ2-7; D is unresolved. Per germline, CDR1 MNHNY and CDR2 SVGAGI (reference sequence). The V and J ends lost 5 bases and 7 bases respectively, with 6 bases between them. The CDR3 totals 10 residues.